This is a list of T cell receptor beta chains from one sample in a study of T cells in Graves' hyperthyroidism and ophthalmopathy. TCRdb analysed the multiplex PCR reads with MiXCR anew, one entry per CDR3 protein. Here the sample spans about 400,000 distinct CDR3 sequences, 15% to 19% being singletons. The sample consisted of blood. The receptors originated from a woman aged 18-29 years with Graves' hyperthyroidism that later progressed to Graves' ophthalmopathy. Each CDR3 is given with its conserved first and last residue. A D gene is named only where the DNA matches it firmly. Clone size is given for some rows only: seen once, a few or many times, or a class if the clone is expanded.

TRBV20-1	13	NA	TRBJ2-1	few	CSARGVSEVEQFF	TGCAGTGCTAGAGGAGTATCGGAGGTTGAGCAGTTCTTC
TRBV29-1	15	NA	TRBJ2-1	many	CSVGTTSLTSNEQFF	TGCAGCGTTGGCACGACTAGTCTGACTTCCAATGAGCAGTTCTTC
TRBV6-1	14	NA	TRBJ1-2	few	CASTSSPLRDGYTF	TGTGCCAGCACCTCATCCCCTCTTAGGGATGGCTACACCTTC
TRBV2	13	TRBD1	TRBJ2-7	many	CASSVTGSYEQYF	TGTGCCAGCAGCGTGACAGGGTCCTACGAGCAGTACTTC
TRBV2	16	TRBD2	TRBJ2-5	many	CASSQLASGTQETQYF	TGTGCCAGCAGTCAGTTAGCTAGCGGGACCCAAGAGACCCAGTACTTC
TRBV10-2	16	NA	TRBJ2-1	NA	CASSSPLAPRYNEQFF	TGCGCCAGCAGTTCACCCCTAGCGCCGCGTTACAATGAGCAGTTCTTC
TRBV18	12	NA	TRBJ1-5	NA	CASSPSNQPKHF	TGTGCCAGCTCACCAAGCAATCAGCCCAAGCATTTT
TRBV5-1	15	NA	TRBJ2-2	NA	CASSQRTDNTWELFF	TGCGCCAGCAGTCAAAGGACAGACAACACCTGGGAGCTGTTTTTT
TRBV2	14	NA	TRBJ2-6	few	CASTPEGGANVLTF	TGTGCCAGCACCCCGGAAGGGGGGGCCAACGTCCTGACTTTC
TRBV9	15	NA	TRBJ2-1	few	CASSPAGLSYNEQFF	TGTGCCAGCAGCCCAGCGGGTCTCTCCTACAATGAGCAGTTCTTC
TRBV7-6	17	NA	TRBJ1-4	NA	CASSPTQTGGFNEKLFF	TGTGCCAGCAGCCCGACTCAAACCGGGGGGTTTAATGAAAAACTGTTTTTT
TRBV12-3/TRBV12-4	15	TRBD1	TRBJ1-6	many	CASSYRDSHNSPLHF	TGTGCCAGCAGTTACCGGGACAGTCATAATTCACCCCTCCACTTT
TRBV4-2	13	NA	TRBJ2-7	NA	CASSQERRDEQYF	TGTGCCAGCAGCCAAGAGCGCCGTGACGAGCAGTACTTC
TRBV5-1	16	NA	TRBJ2-7	many	CASSLGSGRFSYEQYF	TGCGCCAGCAGCTTGGGCTCAGGGAGGTTCTCCTACGAGCAGTACTTC
TRBV5-6	15	TRBD1	TRBJ2-5	few	CASRRGQSYMETQYF	TGTGCCAGCAGGAGGGGACAGTCCTACATGGAGACCCAGTACTTC
TRBV28	15	TRBD1	TRBJ2-3	many	CASSFGTGSTDTQYF	TGTGCCAGCAGTTTTGGGACAGGGAGCACAGATACGCAGTATTTT
TRBV5-1	14	NA	TRBJ2-7	few	CASRPPTATHEQYF	TGCGCCAGCAGACCGCCTACTGCCACCCACGAGCAGTACTTC
TRBV7-2	15	NA	TRBJ2-1	many	CASSLVASKSNEQFF	TGTGCCAGCAGCTTAGTCGCTAGCAAATCCAATGAGCAGTTCTTC
TRBV13	12	NA	TRBJ2-7	few	CASSSLYSQQYF	TGTGCCAGCAGCTCCCTCTATTCGCAGCAGTACTTC
TRBV28	14	TRBD1	TRBJ2-7	many	CASGRGTASYEQYF	TGTGCCAGCGGTCGAGGGACAGCTTCCTACGAGCAGTACTTC
TRBV2	13	NA	TRBJ1-1	many	CASKTDLNTEAFF	TGTGCCAGCAAGACAGACCTGAACACTGAAGCTTTCTTT
TRBV20-1	15	NA	TRBJ1-6	NA	CSASVGSSYNSPLHF	TGCAGTGCTAGTGTGGGGAGCTCCTATAATTCACCCCTCCACTTT
TRBV7-2	13	NA	TRBJ2-3	many	CASSVTRGDTQYF	TGTGCCAGCAGCGTCACCCGGGGAGATACGCAGTATTTT
TRBV12-3/TRBV12-4	11	NA	TRBJ1-1	NA	CASQKNTEAFF	TGTGCCAGTCAGAAGAACACTGAAGCTTTCTTT
TRBV4-2	15	TRBD1	TRBJ1-3	NA	CASSQGQGAKYTIYF	TGTGCCAGCAGCCAAGGACAGGGGGCGAAATACACCATATATTTT
TRBV2	17	TRBD2	TRBJ2-5	many	CASSDGLAGGRQETQYF	TGTGCCAGCAGTGATGGGCTAGCGGGAGGGCGCCAAGAGACCCAGTACTTC
TRBV6-4	15	NA	TRBJ1-5	once	CASSAGAGGNQPQHF	TGTGCCAGCAGTGCCGGGGCAGGCGGCAATCAGCCCCAGCATTTT
TRBV11-2	16	TRBD1	TRBJ1-2	many	CASRSNRDRGNYGYTF	TGTGCCAGCAGATCTAACCGGGACAGGGGTAACTATGGCTACACCTTC
TRBV4-3	15	TRBD2	TRBJ2-1	few	CASSLDGGRVNEQFF	TGCGCCAGCAGCCTCGACGGCGGGAGGGTCAATGAGCAGTTCTTC
TRBV6-1	13	TRBD2	TRBJ2-7	NA	CASKAGEPYEQYF	TGTGCCAGCAAAGCGGGAGAGCCCTACGAGCAGTACTTC
TRBV2	15	TRBD2	TRBJ2-7	few	CASSPLVAGDYEQYF	TGTGCCAGCAGTCCTTTGGTAGCGGGAGACTACGAGCAGTACTTC
TRBV13	14	TRBD1	TRBJ1-6	NA	CASSVRDRSSPLHF	TGTGCCAGCAGCGTCCGGGACAGGAGTTCACCCCTCCACTTT
TRBV6-1	15	TRBD1	TRBJ1-1	many	CASTQHRGRDTEAFF	TGTGCCAGCACCCAACACAGGGGAAGGGATACTGAAGCTTTCTTT
TRBV5-1	13	NA	TRBJ2-2	NA	CASSRGDTGELFF	TGCGCCAGCAGCCGGGGCGACACCGGGGAGCTGTTTTTT
TRBV29-1	12	NA	TRBJ1-5	NA	CSVLQGGQPQHF	TGCAGCGTTCTTCAGGGAGGGCAACCCCAGCATTTT
TRBV11-2	15	NA	TRBJ2-1	many	CASSLAPDGNNEQFF	TGTGCCAGCAGCTTAGCCCCGGACGGGAACAATGAGCAGTTCTTC
TRBV19	15	TRBD1	TRBJ1-5	few	CASRKTTGSRQPQHF	TGTGCCAGTAGAAAAACGACAGGGTCAAGACAGCCCCAGCATTTT